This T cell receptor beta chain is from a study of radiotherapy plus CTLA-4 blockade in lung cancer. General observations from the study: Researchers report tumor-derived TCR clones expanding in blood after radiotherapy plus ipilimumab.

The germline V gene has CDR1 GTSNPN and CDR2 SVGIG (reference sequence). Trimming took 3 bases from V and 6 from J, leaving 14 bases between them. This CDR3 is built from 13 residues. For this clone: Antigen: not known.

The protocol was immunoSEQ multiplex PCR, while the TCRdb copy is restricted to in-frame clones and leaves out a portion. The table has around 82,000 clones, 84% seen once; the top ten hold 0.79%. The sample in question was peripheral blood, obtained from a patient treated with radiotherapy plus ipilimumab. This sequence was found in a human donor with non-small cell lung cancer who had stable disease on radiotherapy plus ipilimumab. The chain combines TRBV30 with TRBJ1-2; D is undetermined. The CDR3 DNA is TGTGCCTGGAGCGTCCTAAAAATGGATGGCTACACCTTC. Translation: CAWSVLKMDGYTF.